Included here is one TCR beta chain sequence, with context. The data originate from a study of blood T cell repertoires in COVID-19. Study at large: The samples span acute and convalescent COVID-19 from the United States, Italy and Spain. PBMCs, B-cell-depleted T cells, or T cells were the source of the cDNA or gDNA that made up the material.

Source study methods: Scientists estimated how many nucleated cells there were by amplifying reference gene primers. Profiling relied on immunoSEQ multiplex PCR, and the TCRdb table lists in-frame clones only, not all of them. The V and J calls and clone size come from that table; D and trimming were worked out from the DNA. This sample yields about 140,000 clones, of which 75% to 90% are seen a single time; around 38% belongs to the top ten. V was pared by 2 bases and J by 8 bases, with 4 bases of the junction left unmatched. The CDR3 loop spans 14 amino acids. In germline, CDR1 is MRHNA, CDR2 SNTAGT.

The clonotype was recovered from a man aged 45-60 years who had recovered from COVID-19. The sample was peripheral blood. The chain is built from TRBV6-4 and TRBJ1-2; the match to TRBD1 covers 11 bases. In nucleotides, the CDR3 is TGTGCCAGCAGTGACGGGACAGGGGGTCGAGGCTACACCTTC. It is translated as CASSDGTGGRGYTF.